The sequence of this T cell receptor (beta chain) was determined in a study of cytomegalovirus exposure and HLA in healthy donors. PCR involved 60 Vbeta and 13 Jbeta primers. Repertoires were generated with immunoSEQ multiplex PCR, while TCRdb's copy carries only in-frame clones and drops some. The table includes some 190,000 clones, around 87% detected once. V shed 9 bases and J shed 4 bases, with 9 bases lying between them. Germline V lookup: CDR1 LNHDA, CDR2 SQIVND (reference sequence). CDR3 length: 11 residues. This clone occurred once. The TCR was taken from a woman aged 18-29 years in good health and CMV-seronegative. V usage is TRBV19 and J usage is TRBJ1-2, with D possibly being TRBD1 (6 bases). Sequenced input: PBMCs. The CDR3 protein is CASGQFYGYTF. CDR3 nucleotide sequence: TGTGCCAGCGGACAGTTCTATGGCTACACCTTC.